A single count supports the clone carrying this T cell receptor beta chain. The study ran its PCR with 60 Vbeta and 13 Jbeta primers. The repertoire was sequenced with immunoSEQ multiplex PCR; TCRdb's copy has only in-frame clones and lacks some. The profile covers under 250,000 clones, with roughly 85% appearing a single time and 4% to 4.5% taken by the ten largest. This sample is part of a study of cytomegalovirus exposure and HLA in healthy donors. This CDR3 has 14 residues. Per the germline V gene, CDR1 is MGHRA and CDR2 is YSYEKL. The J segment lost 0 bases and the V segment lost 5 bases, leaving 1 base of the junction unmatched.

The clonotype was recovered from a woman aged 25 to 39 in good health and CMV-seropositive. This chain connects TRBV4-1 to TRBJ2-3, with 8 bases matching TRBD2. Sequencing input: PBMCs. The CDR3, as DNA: TGCGCCAGCAGCGAGCGGGGGAGCACAGATACGCAGTATTTT. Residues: CASSERGSTDTQYF.